These 21 T cell receptor beta chains originate from one sample sequenced in a study of early T cells in non-severe SARS-CoV-2 infection. TCRdb reprocessed the 5' RACE reads via MiXCR and lists one record per CDR3 protein. The table lists around 53,000 distinct CDR3 sequences, more than 6.5% of them singletons. Sequences were obtained from whole blood. These TCRs come from an adult who was a healthcare worker with PCR-confirmed SARS-CoV-2 infection or an uninfected control (not recorded which).

This clonotype has a count of ten or more. This rearrangement joins TRBV20-1 to TRBJ1-5; D uncertain. Germline CDR1 is DFQATT and CDR2 is SNEGSKA (reference sequence). Deletions cut 3 bases from V and 0 bases from J, with 15 bases between. There are 16 residues in the CDR3. As DNA, the CDR3 is TGCAGTGCTAGGGCCTCCGACACGCATAGCAATCAGCCCCAGCATTTT. Translating it yields CSARASDTHSNQPQHF.

This clonotype was seen ten or more times. The chain recombines TRBV12-3 or TRBV12-4 with TRBJ2-7, with unresolved D. The CDR3 is 13 amino acids. V shed 4 bases and J shed 4 bases, with 11 bases lying between them. CDR3 nucleotides: TGTGCCAGCAGTTCGAACGGCGGATACGAGCAGTACTTC. This encodes CASSSNGGYEQYF.

In its sample, this clonotype was seen many times. The chain has TRBV5-4 and TRBJ1-2, with D maybe TRBD1 (6 bases). From germline, CDR1 is SGHNT and CDR2 YYREEE (reference sequence). The V end lost 4 bases, the J end lost 4 bases, and 14 bases lay between the germline ends. The CDR3 length is 14 residues. The CDR3 DNA reads TGTGCCAGCAGCCTGGAGGGGGTCCGCTATGGCTACACCTTC. It yields the protein CASSLEGVRYGYTF.

This clonotype was seen more than once but under ten times. The chain links TRBV27 to TRBJ2-7, with D perhaps matching TRBD1 (5 bases). CDR1 is MNHEY, CDR2 SMNVEV, per germline (reference sequence). Trimming left V 5 bases short and J 5 bases short, with 16 bases between. The CDR3 has 14 amino acids. The CDR3: CASSTRSGYDEQYF. The CDR3 DNA sequence: TGTGCCAGCAGTACCCGGTCAGGGTACGACGAGCAGTACTTC.

The chain employs TRBV30 and TRBJ2-7; D gene ambiguous. With 4 bases removed from V and 1 base from J, the gap between germline ends came to 8 bases. The CDR3 contains 12 residues. Germline values: CDR1 GTSNPN, CDR2 SVGIG (reference sequence). Here the CDR3 reads CAWTTDSYEQYF. The CDR3 bases are TGTGCCTGGACGACCGATTCCTACGAGCAGTACTTC.

The rearrangement uses TRBV5-4 and TRBJ2-3; tentative D call: TRBD2 (7 bases). The CDR3 length is 15 residues. V lost 2 bases and J lost 2, with 12 bases in between. In germline, CDR1 is SGHNT, CDR2 YYREEE (reference sequence). The CDR3, as DNA: TGTGCCAGCAGCTTTCGGGCGGGGGCCACAGATACGCAGTATTTT. Translated: CASSFRAGATDTQYF. The whole variable domain, remainder taken from reference TRBV5-4 and TRBJ2-3, is ETGVTQSPTHLIKTRGQQVTLRCSSQSGHNTVSWYQQALGQGPQFIFQYYREEENGRGNFPPRFSGLQFPNYSSELNVNALELDDSALYLCASSFRAGATDTQYFGPGTRLTVL.

The rearrangement joins TRBV27 to TRBJ2-1; a possible D gene is TRBD2 (7 bases). Germline V gives CDR1 MNHEY, CDR2 SMNVEV (reference sequence). CDR3 length equals 15 residues. Between the trimmed V and J ends, which lost 7 bases and 3 bases, there was a span of 16 bases. CDR3 amino acids: CASKGGESNYNEQFF. The CDR3 DNA sequence: TGTGCCAGCAAAGGGGGGGAATCGAACTACAATGAGCAGTTCTTC.

This clonotype was found many times. CDR3 protein: CASIPSGGTYNEQFF. The CDR3 DNA reads as TGTGCCAGCATCCCTAGCGGGGGGACATACAATGAGCAGTTCTTC. The chain is built from TRBV5-4 and TRBJ2-1; 11 nucleotides line up with TRBD2. CDR1 SGHNT and CDR2 YYREEE come from the germline V gene (reference sequence). The CDR3 contains 15 residues. V gave up 6 bases and J gave up 4 bases; unmatched junction bases: 6.

This clonotype was recorded many times. The rearrangement uses TRBV4-1 and TRBJ1-1; D is unclear. The germline V gene encodes CDR1 MGHRA and CDR2 YSYEKL. The V end lost 1 base, the J end lost 0 bases, and 18 bases lay between the germline ends. The CDR3 sequence is 18 residues long. CDR3 in DNA: TGCGCCAGCAGCCAAGGTGTGGGCTTGATTTACGTGAACACTGAAGCTTTCTTT. It translates to CASSQGVGLIYVNTEAFF.

J is TRBJ2-2 and V is TRBV7-9, with D tentatively TRBD1 or TRBD2 (5 bases each). From germline, CDR1 is SEHNR and CDR2 FQNEAQ (reference sequence). Deletions cut 6 bases from V and 0 bases from J, with 14 bases between. The CDR3 runs to 16 residues. The CDR3 bases are TGTGCCAGCAGTCCCCGGGGCACAACGAACACCGGGGAGCTGTTTTTT. Translating it yields CASSPRGTTNTGELFF. The full variable domain, completed using reference TRBV7-9 and TRBJ2-2, is DTGVSQNPRHKITKRGQNVTFRCDPISEHNRLYWYRQTLGQGPEFLTYFQNEAQLEKSRLLSDRFSAERPKGSFSTLEIQRTEQGDSAMYLCASSPRGTTNTGELFFGEGSRLTVL.

Ten or more counts support this clonotype. V is TRBV5-1 and J is TRBJ1-1, with a possible D match to TRBD1 (6 bases). This CDR3 has 15 amino acids. Per germline, CDR1 SGHRS and CDR2 YFSETQ. With 0 bases removed from V and 4 bases from J, the gap between germline ends came to 13 bases. The CDR3 region is CASSLAAGVATEAFF. The CDR3 DNA reads as TGCGCCAGCAGCTTGGCTGCAGGGGTGGCCACTGAAGCTTTCTTT.

This clonotype was recorded many times. The CDR3 DNA follows: TGCAGTGCGAATCGACAGGGGGCCTACGAGCAGTACTTC. Translating gives CSANRQGAYEQYF. The rearrangement joins TRBV20-1 to TRBJ2-7, with 9 bases matching TRBD1. CDR1 is DFQATT, CDR2 SNEGSKA, per germline (reference sequence). The V segment lost 6 bases and the J segment 2 bases; nucleotides outside the gene matches: 5. This CDR3 comprises 13 residues.

There are a few counts of this clonotype. The chain has TRBV5-6 and TRBJ2-1; TRBD1 aligns across 8 bases. In germline, CDR1 is SGHDT, CDR2 YYEEEE. Trimming cost V 0 bases and J 5 bases; bases outside gene matches: 4. CDR3 size: 15 residues. In DNA, the CDR3 is TGTGCCAGCAGCTTGGGTGGACAGGGAAACAATGAGCAGTTCTTC. This gives the protein CASSLGGQGNNEQFF.

This clonotype came up a few times. This chain links TRBV12-3 or TRBV12-4 with TRBJ2-1; 8 nucleotides agree with TRBD2. This CDR3 is built from 15 residues. J gave up 4 bases and V 3 bases, and 5 bases lay outside the gene matches. In nucleotides, the CDR3 is TGTGCCAGCAGTTTCGGGACTAGACCTTACAATGAGCAGTTCTTC. Residues: CASSFGTRPYNEQFF.

This clonotype is categorized as medium-sized. The J gene is TRBJ1-5, the V gene TRBV12-3 or TRBV12-4, with a possible D match to TRBD1 (5 bases). Trimming removed 3 bases at V and 0 bases at J, with 9 bases between. This CDR3 contains 15 residues. CDR3 in amino acids: CASSFGGNSNQPQHF. As DNA, the CDR3 is TGTGCCAGCAGTTTCGGGGGAAATAGCAATCAGCCCCAGCATTTT.

There are many counts of this clonotype. The V gene is TRBV6-6, the J gene TRBJ1-2; D uncertain. Germline V gene lookup returns CDR1 MNHNY and CDR2 SVGAGI (reference sequence). V shed 7 bases and J shed 0 bases, with 12 bases lying between them. The CDR3 length is 14 residues. CDR3 DNA: TGTGCCAGCACCGAGGTAGTCCCTAACTATGGCTACACCTTC. Amino acids: CASTEVVPNYGYTF.

To note about this clonotype: The junction shows a germline mismatch at one end, possibly a read error. J is TRBJ2-7 and V is TRBV27; a weak D match, TRBD1 (5 bases). Germline CDR1 MNHEY, CDR2 SMNVEV (reference sequence). The length of the CDR3 is 15 residues. This CDR3 is CVSSLGQGGPYEQYF. The CDR3, as DNA: TGTGTCAGCAGTTTGGGTCAGGGTGGCCCCTACGAGCAGTACTTC.

This clonotype turned up a few times. The chain carries TRBV7-2 and TRBJ2-3, with a tentative D call TRBD1 (6 bases). Deletions cut 4 bases from V and 0 bases from J, with 14 bases between. CDR1 SGHTA and CDR2 FQGNSA come from the germline V gene. The CDR3 has 16 amino acids. CDR3 DNA: TGTGCCAGCAGCTCTAGAGGACAGACTAGCACAGATACGCAGTATTTT. Amino acid sequence: CASSSRGQTSTDTQYF.

This clonotype was seen at least ten times. The chain couples TRBV6-5 to TRBJ2-7; weak D call: TRBD1 (6 bases). This CDR3 is 16 amino acids long. Trimming took 0 bases from V and 2 from J, leaving 14 bases between them. CDR1 is MNHEY, CDR2 SVGAGI, per germline. The CDR3 sequence: CASSYSHGQLTYEQYF. The CDR3, as DNA: TGTGCCAGCAGTTACTCACACGGACAGTTAACCTACGAGCAGTACTTC.

This clonotype is categorized as medium-sized. This chain joins TRBV10-3 and TRBJ2-3; 8 bases agree with TRBD2. The CDR3 runs 15 residues. Germline CDR1 is ENHRY and CDR2 is SYGVKD. V shed 4 bases and J 1 base; nucleotides not matched to a gene: 4. The CDR3 loop reads CAISVQAGGTDTQYF. The CDR3 DNA is TGTGCCATCAGTGTCCAAGCGGGGGGCACAGATACGCAGTATTTT.

As regards this clonotype: At one of its ends the junction is not consistent with the germline gene, which may arise from a read error. The chain links TRBV7-9 to TRBJ1-2, with D unclear. The CDR3 is 8 amino acids. Germline V gives CDR1 SEHNR, CDR2 FQNEAQ (reference sequence). The CDR3 coding sequence is TGTGTCAGCAGCTTAGAGGTATTT. Translated: CVSSLEVF.